This TCR beta chain was obtained from a study of T cells in Graves' hyperthyroidism and ophthalmopathy. From germline, CDR1 is SNHLY and CDR2 FYNNEI. The CDR3 has 14 residues. The V end was cut by 5 bases, the J end by 4 bases, with 12 bases between. TCR beta CDR3 sequences were amplified from RNA transcripts. When the TCR CDR3 underwent first-round RT-PCR, the HTBI primer set was used. TCRdb analysed the multiplex PCR reads with MiXCR anew, one entry per CDR3 protein. The data show 300,000 or so distinct CDR3 sequences, 15% to 20% seen once. This clonotype was observed at least ten times. Newly diagnosed hyperthyroidism, duration under 2 months, in patients aged 18 to 65. Uncontrolled infection, other autoimmune disease, pregnancy or lactation barred patients from enrollment.

This rearrangement joins TRBV2 to TRBJ1-3, with a tentative D call TRBD1 (5 bases). This TCR derives from a woman aged 50 to 60 with Graves' hyperthyroidism. The sample was blood. The CDR3 reads CASSRTFLGNTIYF. The DNA for the CDR3 is TGTGCCAGCAGTAGGACATTTCTCGGAAACACCATATATTTT.